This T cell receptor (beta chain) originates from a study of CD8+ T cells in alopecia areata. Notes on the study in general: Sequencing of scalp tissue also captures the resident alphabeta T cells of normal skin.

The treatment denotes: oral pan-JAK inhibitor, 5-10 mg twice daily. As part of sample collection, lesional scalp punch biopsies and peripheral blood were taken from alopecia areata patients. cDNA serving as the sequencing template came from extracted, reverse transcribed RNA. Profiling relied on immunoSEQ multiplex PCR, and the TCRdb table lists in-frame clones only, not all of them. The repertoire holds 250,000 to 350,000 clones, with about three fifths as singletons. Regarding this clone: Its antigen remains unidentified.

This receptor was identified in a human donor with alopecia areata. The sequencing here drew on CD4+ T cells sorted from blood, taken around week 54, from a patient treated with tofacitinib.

CDR3 in DNA: TGCGCCAGCAGTAAGGAGCCTAACTATGGCTACACCTTC. Translation: CASSKEPNYGYTF. The chain is built from TRBV10-1 and TRBJ1-2; D gene uncertain. Trimming took 5 bases from V and 0 from J, leaving 7 bases between them. CDR3 length: 13 residues. Per the germline V gene, CDR1 is WNHNN and CDR2 is SYGVQD (reference sequence).